This T cell receptor beta chain was captured by sequencing in a study of shared clonotypes between healthy human individuals. Study as a whole: CD8 memory received one plate per donor, CD8 naive two, CD4 memory three and CD4 naive three.

V was pared by 2 bases and J by 0 bases, with 10 bases between. The CDR3 covers 15 residues. Germline V lookup: CDR1 SGDLS, CDR2 YYNGEE. Authors' methods: Owing to the provision of junction-only sequences devoid of quality scores by immunoSEQ, filtering differed. The table came from immunoSEQ multiplex PCR; TCRdb's copy has only in-frame clones and leaves some out. That table supplies the V and J calls and clone size; D and trimming were determined from the DNA. This sample yields 1.4 million or so clones, of which 98% are seen a single time; about 0.34% belongs to the top ten. Notes on the study in general: Researchers found naive subsets generally carried larger estimated richness than memory subsets.

Of note for this clone: Its specificity is unknown.

The receptor comes from a man younger than 45 in good health. Specimen: naive CD4+ T cells sorted from blood. Stated subset: CD45RA+ positively selected. This chain uses TRBV9 with TRBJ2-3; D is unresolved. The CDR3 DNA is TGTGCCAGCAGCGTGTCTGGGTTTAGCACAGATACGCAGTATTTT. Residues: CASSVSGFSTDTQYF.